Listed below are T cell receptor beta chains from one sample, sequenced in a study of cytomegalovirus exposure and HLA in healthy donors. Assay: immunoSEQ multiplex PCR; the TCRdb copy retains only in-frame clones and omits some. The sample consists of 120,000 or so clones, under 80% of them appearing once. Sequencing was performed on PBMCs. The receptors were gathered from a man aged 60 to 69 in good health and CMV-seropositive. Both conserved end residues are part of each CDR3. Fields, in order: CDR3 protein, J gene, V gene.

cdr3_aa: CASSGGTGINQPQHF
j_call: TRBJ1-5
v_call: TRBV2

cdr3_aa: CASSLVPGGLSGELFF
j_call: TRBJ2-2
v_call: TRBV5-4

cdr3_aa: CASRQGVYGYTF
j_call: TRBJ1-2
v_call: TRBV27

cdr3_aa: CASSEGQYTEAFF
j_call: TRBJ1-1
v_call: TRBV7-3

cdr3_aa: CASSWGTSGSFSYEQYF
j_call: TRBJ2-7
v_call: TRBV5-1

cdr3_aa: CASSRQGQTDTQYF
j_call: TRBJ2-3
v_call: TRBV5-4

cdr3_aa: CASSFLGLDGSEHEQYF
j_call: TRBJ2-7
v_call: TRBV7-3

cdr3_aa: CASSAPGGGYNSPLHF
j_call: TRBJ1-6
v_call: TRBV19

cdr3_aa: CASSFFGKEGQRQYF
j_call: TRBJ2-7
v_call: TRBV7-9

cdr3_aa: CASSDGDRDDEQYF
j_call: TRBJ2-7
v_call: TRBV2

cdr3_aa: CASSLFGQASYEQYF
j_call: TRBJ2-7
v_call: TRBV7-2

cdr3_aa: CASSTYLAGTQYF
j_call: TRBJ2-3
v_call: TRBV6-6

cdr3_aa: CASSQLTSDEQFF
j_call: TRBJ2-1
v_call: TRBV18

cdr3_aa: CASSMGLGAADTQYF
j_call: TRBJ2-3
v_call: TRBV7-2

cdr3_aa: CAWSQGNTEAFF
j_call: TRBJ1-1
v_call: TRBV30

cdr3_aa: CASSEGGNYGYTF
j_call: TRBJ1-2
v_call: TRBV2

cdr3_aa: CASSLDQTRGEKLFF
j_call: TRBJ1-4
v_call: TRBV5-1

cdr3_aa: CATSSGQETQYF
j_call: TRBJ2-5
v_call: TRBV15

cdr3_aa: CASSLASQGSGGTQYF
j_call: TRBJ2-5
v_call: TRBV7-8

cdr3_aa: CASVRGLDYGYTF
j_call: TRBJ1-2
v_call: TRBV28

cdr3_aa: CASTSRAGDTEAFF
j_call: TRBJ1-1
v_call: TRBV7-6

cdr3_aa: CASSLGGTGLTYEQYF
j_call: TRBJ2-7
v_call: TRBV10-3

cdr3_aa: CASSGRGRREQYF
j_call: TRBJ2-7
v_call: TRBV9

cdr3_aa: CASSVDALLNYGYTF
j_call: TRBJ1-2
v_call: TRBV9

cdr3_aa: CASSVDTVYGYTF
j_call: TRBJ1-2
v_call: TRBV6-1

cdr3_aa: CASSQARQGEETQYF
j_call: TRBJ2-5
v_call: TRBV11-2

cdr3_aa: CASSLKRDMGYNEQFF
j_call: TRBJ2-1
v_call: TRBV2

cdr3_aa: CASSFPGQGTNEKLFF
j_call: TRBJ1-4
v_call: TRBV19

cdr3_aa: CASSPPVQTQYF
j_call: TRBJ2-5
v_call: TRBV7-2

cdr3_aa: CASSHGDRRYNEQFF
j_call: TRBJ2-1
v_call: TRBV5-1

cdr3_aa: CASTGQTKSTEAFF
j_call: TRBJ1-1
v_call: TRBV6-6

cdr3_aa: CASSLAPESSYEQYF
j_call: TRBJ2-7
v_call: TRBV5-1

cdr3_aa: CASSKDTHGTPQGRQSTLHF
j_call: TRBJ1-6
v_call: TRBV21-1

cdr3_aa: CASSLPTSRTINEQFF
j_call: TRBJ2-1
v_call: TRBV25-1

cdr3_aa: CASLDSRRGTGELFF
j_call: TRBJ2-2
v_call: TRBV19

cdr3_aa: CASSLYRDSRRGNYGYTF
j_call: TRBJ1-2
v_call: TRBV7-9

cdr3_aa: CASSVSSADYEQYF
j_call: TRBJ2-7
v_call: TRBV9

cdr3_aa: CASSLDRGSNQPQHF
j_call: TRBJ1-5
v_call: TRBV5-1

cdr3_aa: CASSIAQGYTDTQYF
j_call: TRBJ2-3
v_call: TRBV19

cdr3_aa: CASSQGTLISTEAFF
j_call: TRBJ1-1
v_call: TRBV14

cdr3_aa: CAWSGSSLNQPQHF
j_call: TRBJ1-5
v_call: TRBV30

cdr3_aa: CASSLVPAGRGETQYF
j_call: TRBJ2-5
v_call: TRBV9

cdr3_aa: CASSINQGYGYTF
j_call: TRBJ1-2
v_call: TRBV5-1

cdr3_aa: CSSSPGLKGYGYTF
j_call: TRBJ1-2
v_call: TRBV7-9

cdr3_aa: CASKPTGTSGSGYEQYF
j_call: TRBJ2-7
v_call: TRBV5-1

cdr3_aa: CSVVAGGPLYEQYF
j_call: TRBJ2-7
v_call: TRBV29-1

cdr3_aa: CASSFLAGVSGETQYF
j_call: TRBJ2-5
v_call: TRBV5-1

cdr3_aa: CASSEKVLAGEGETQYF
j_call: TRBJ2-5
v_call: TRBV5-6

cdr3_aa: CASSLAATGLSGELFF
j_call: TRBJ2-2
v_call: TRBV7-6

cdr3_aa: CASSLNGQHYGYTF
j_call: TRBJ1-2
v_call: TRBV19